This TCR beta chain appears in the sequencing data of a study of control samples from healthy donors and cancer patients. The CDR3 loop spans 18 amino acids. Germline V gives CDR1 LNHDA, CDR2 SQIVND (reference sequence). V trimming: 4 bases; J trimming: 0 bases; junction bases outside the gene matches: 9. The protocol was immunoSEQ multiplex PCR, while the TCRdb copy is restricted to in-frame clones and leaves out a portion. This table has 100,000 to 150,000 clones, 80% to 90% appearing once. V usage is TRBV19 and J usage is TRBJ2-6; TRBD1 matches at 7 bases. The receptor was isolated from a man aged 50 or older in good health. Sequencing was performed on blood. CDR3 amino acids: CASSRGLQGSSGANVLTF. The CDR3 DNA is TGTGCCAGTAGTAGGGGATTACAGGGGAGCTCTGGGGCCAACGTCCTGACTTTC. Drawing the rest from reference TRBV19 and TRBJ2-6, the complete variable domain is DGGITQSPKYLFRKEGQNVTLSCEQNLNHDAMYWYRQDPGQGLRLIYYSQIVNDFQKGDIAEGYSVSREKKESFPLTVTSAQKNPTAFYLCASSRGLQGSSGANVLTFGAGSRLTVL.